What follows is one T cell receptor (beta chain) and its context. The data stem from a study of blood T cell repertoires in COVID-19. Study background: The United States, Italy and Spain provided the acute and convalescent COVID-19 samples.

Germline V gene data show CDR1 as SGHTA and CDR2 as FQGNSA. The CDR3 length is 13 residues. The germline V and J ends were trimmed by 11 bases and 1 base, with 11 bases remaining between them. As originally analysed: Nucleated cell number was recorded as an estimate derived from reference gene primer amplification. TCRdb's table, derived via immunoSEQ multiplex PCR, lists solely in-frame clones and lacks some. The V and J calls and the clone size are those of that table, but D and trimming were determined from the DNA. The repertoire holds 200,000 or so clones, approximately 84% seen once, with almost 4.5% in the top ten.

Source material: peripheral blood. The receptor was isolated from a man in his forties or fifties with acute or convalescent COVID-19. The chain employs TRBV7-2 and TRBJ2-2; maybe TRBD2 (5 bases). CDR3 protein: CASSSGNTGELFF. The CDR3 nucleotides are TGTGCCTCCTCGAGCGGGAACACCGGGGAGCTGTTTTTT.